The 30 T cell receptor beta chains reported below all come from one sample, sequenced in a study of T cell responses to AZD1222 COVID-19 vaccine. Some clones are missing from TCRdb's copy, which holds only in-frame ones; the method was immunoSEQ multiplex PCR. The sample lists around 220,000 clones; 90% to 95% were seen once. The specimen was peripheral blood, collected 28 days after the second dose of the MenACWY control vaccine. All receptors derive from an adult who received the MenACWY meningococcal vaccine as a control.

The CDR3 protein is CASRHRENLEKLFF. The CDR3 DNA reads as TGTGCCAGCAGACACCGGGAAAACCTTGAAAAACTGTTTTTT. This rearrangement joins TRBV28 to TRBJ1-4; D not certain. The CDR3 contains 14 residues. V lost 6 bases and J 7 bases, leaving 15 bases between the germline ends. In germline, CDR1 is MDHEN, CDR2 SYDVKM.

A single count supports this clone. The chain employs TRBV5-1 and TRBJ2-7, with D possibly TRBD1 on 6 matching bases. This CDR3 contains 13 residues. V lost 3 bases to trimming and J lost 0 bases, with 7 bases between them. CDR1 and CDR2 from the germline V gene are SGHRS and YFSETQ. Written as DNA, the CDR3 is TGCGCCAGCAGCTGGGACAACTCCTACGAGCAGTACTTC. Translating gives CASSWDNSYEQYF.

The rearrangement joins TRBV3-1 (or the pseudogene TRBV3-2) to TRBJ2-1, with D perhaps matching TRBD2 (5 bases). Trimming stripped 3 bases from V and 0 bases from J, with 9 bases between. Germline CDR1 LGHDT, CDR2 YNNKEL (reference sequence). The CDR3 extends over 15 amino acids. The CDR3 reads CASSQDSVSYNEQFF. The CDR3 bases are TGTGCCAGCAGCCAGGACTCGGTCTCCTACAATGAGCAGTTCTTC.

The chain has TRBV2 and TRBJ2-5; possibly TRBD1 for D (5 bases). The CDR3 has 15 amino acids. Germline V gives CDR1 SNHLY, CDR2 FYNNEI. Between the trimmed V and J ends, which lost 0 bases and 2 bases, there was a span of 10 bases. CDR3 DNA sequence: TGTGCCAGCAGTGAAGCTCATCCAGGGCAAGAGACCCAGTACTTC. Translation gives CASSEAHPGQETQYF.

The rearrangement links TRBV3-1 (or the pseudogene TRBV3-2) to TRBJ2-7; 10 positions agree with TRBD2. The V segment lost 0 bases and the J segment 0 bases; nucleotides outside the gene matches: 14. The CDR3 runs 20 residues. CDR1 and CDR2 from the germline V gene are LGHDT and YNNKEL (reference sequence). CDR3 residues: CASSQDPWASGSWSSYEQYF. DNA of the CDR3: TGTGCCAGCAGCCAAGATCCCTGGGCTAGCGGGAGTTGGTCCTCCTACGAGCAGTACTTC.

The genes are TRBV24-1 and TRBJ2-3; no definite D call. Trimming removed 0 bases from V and 4 bases from J, with 10 bases in between. The CDR3 runs to 15 residues. In germline, CDR1 is KGHDR, CDR2 SFDVKD. Here the CDR3 DNA reads TGTGCCACCAGTGATTTGGGTTTAACTCCAGATACGCAGTATTTT. Its protein is CATSDLGLTPDTQYF.

The CDR3, as DNA: TGTGCCAGCAGTCCAAGGGCGACGAACACTGAAGCTTTCTTT. Translating it yields CASSPRATNTEAFF. The J gene is TRBJ1-1, the V gene TRBV14; D remains ambiguous. CDR1 SGHDN and CDR2 FVKESK come from the germline V gene. Deletions cut 6 bases from V and 1 base from J, with 12 bases between. The CDR3 sequence is 14 residues long.

The gene calls are TRBV2 and TRBJ2-2, with D possibly TRBD2 on 6 matching bases. Looked up from germline, CDR1 is SNHLY and CDR2 is FYNNEI. Trimming pared 2 bases from V and 6 bases from J, leaving 7 bases between. The CDR3 runs 13 residues. CDR3 sequence reads: CASSETSPGELFF. The CDR3 DNA follows: TGTGCCAGCAGTGAAACTAGCCCCGGGGAGCTGTTTTTT.

The V and J genes are TRBV19 and TRBJ2-5; TRBD2 matches at 7 bases. Germline assignment: CDR1 LNHDA and CDR2 SQIVND (reference sequence). Trimming took 3 bases from V and 5 from J; bases not matched to a gene: 15. There are 17 residues in the CDR3. The CDR3 nucleotides read TGTGCCAGTAGTATCGGGCAGGGACTAATATGGTGGGAGACCCAGTACTTC. Protein: CASSIGQGLIWWETQYF.

This chain links TRBV5-1 with TRBJ1-1; 8 bases are shared with TRBD1. V lost 4 bases to trimming and J lost 3 bases; unmatched junction nucleotides: 11. Germline V CDR1 and CDR2: SGHRS, YFSETQ. The CDR3 length is 16 residues. The CDR3 region is CASSPIDRGFDTEAFF. The CDR3 coding sequence is TGCGCCAGCAGCCCGATCGACAGGGGTTTTGACACTGAAGCTTTCTTT. Supplemented by reference TRBV5-1 and TRBJ1-1, the full variable domain reads KAGVTQTPRYLIKTRGQQVTLSCSPISGHRSVSWYQQTPGQGLQFLFEYFSETQRNKGNFPGRFSGRQFSNSRSEMNVSTLELGDSALYLCASSPIDRGFDTEAFFGQGTRLTVV.

The count of this clone is one. The genes are TRBV30 and TRBJ1-1; maybe TRBD1 (5 bases). The CDR3 spans 11 residues. CDR1 and CDR2 from the germline V gene are GTSNPN and SVGIG (reference sequence). V lost 5 bases and J lost 3, with 7 bases in between. CDR3 sequence: CAWDRDTEAFF. The CDR3 DNA reads as TGTGCCTGGGACAGAGACACTGAAGCTTTCTTT. The full variable domain, in which reference TRBV30 and TRBJ1-1 provide the parts outside the CDR3, is SQTIHQWPATLVQPVGSPLSLECTVEGTSNPNLYWYRQAAGRGLQLLFYSVGIGQISSEVPQNLSASRPQDRQFILSSKKLLLSDSGFYLCAWDRDTEAFFGQGTRLTVV.

The chain carries TRBV7-9 and TRBJ1-5, with TRBD1 as a possible D gene (5 bases). The CDR3 contains 13 residues. CDR1 is SEHNR, CDR2 FQNEAQ, per germline (reference sequence). V lost 5 bases and J 3 bases, leaving 8 bases between the germline ends. In DNA form, the CDR3 reads TGTGCCAGCAGCCGGGACCCCAATCAGCCCCAGCATTTT. Its protein product is CASSRDPNQPQHF.

The J gene is TRBJ2-5, the V gene TRBV5-1; 8 bases are a match to TRBD2. CDR3 length equals 15 residues. Germline assignment: CDR1 SGHRS and CDR2 YFSETQ. Trimming at V came to 1 base and at J to 3 bases, leaving 5 bases not matched to a gene. The CDR3 nucleotides are TGCGCCAGCAGCTTGACGACTAGCGCAAAAGAGACCCAGTACTTC. Residues: CASSLTTSAKETQYF.

The CDR3 reads CASSATMNTEAFF. CDR3 DNA sequence: TGTGCCAGCAGCGCCACGATGAACACTGAAGCTTTCTTT. This sequence joins TRBV14 and TRBJ1-1; no clear D. Germline assignment: CDR1 SGHDN and CDR2 FVKESK. This CDR3 has 13 residues. V lost 5 bases, J lost 0 bases, and 7 bases lay in between.

This chain links TRBV5-1 with TRBJ2-5; no definite D call. The germline CDR1 and CDR2 sequences are SGHRS and YFSETQ. This CDR3 region has 11 residues. V gave up 4 bases and J gave up 0 bases, with 1 base separating them. The CDR3 loop is CASSDQETQYF. For the CDR3, the DNA is TGCGCCAGCAGCGACCAAGAGACCCAGTACTTC.

This chain joins TRBV7-2 and TRBJ1-1; D gene uncertain. Germline CDR1 and CDR2: SGHTA and FQGNSA. V lost 5 bases to trimming and J lost 5 bases, with 12 bases between them. The CDR3 is 13 residues long. The CDR3 nucleotides read TGTGCCAGCAGCCCGGAGCGGGAGACTGAAGCTTTCTTT. Its protein product is CASSPERETEAFF.

The chain has TRBV15 and TRBJ2-3; D is possibly TRBD1 or TRBD2 (5 bases each). CDR3 length: 19 amino acids. Germline V gives CDR1 LNHNV, CDR2 YYDKDF (reference sequence). V was shortened by 2 bases and J by 0 bases, with 21 bases between the two germline ends. The CDR3 protein is CATSRYPGQGNSSTDTQYF. The CDR3 DNA follows: TGTGCCACCAGCAGATATCCGGGGCAGGGCAACTCTAGCACAGATACGCAGTATTTT.

The chain employs TRBV19 and TRBJ1-1; D gene unclear. CDR1 and CDR2 (germline): LNHDA, SQIVND (reference sequence). Deletions cut 7 bases from V and 1 base from J, with 10 bases between. The CDR3 length is 13 residues. The CDR3 loop reads CASTEQRNTEAFF. In DNA, the CDR3 is TGTGCCAGTACTGAGCAGCGGAACACTGAAGCTTTCTTT.

For the CDR3, the DNA is TGTGCCAGCAGCTACAGGGGCCCATCGGATTTCTTT. Its protein product is CASSYRGPSDFF. J is TRBJ1-1 and V is TRBV13, with 7 bases lining up with TRBD1. Germline V gene sequence: CDR1 PRHDT, CDR2 FYEKMQ (reference sequence). V was pared by 4 bases and J by 13 bases, with 9 bases of the junction left unmatched. The CDR3 consists of 12 residues.

This chain joins TRBV28 and TRBJ1-5, with 7 bases identical to TRBD1. The CDR3 has 20 residues. Germline values: CDR1 MDHEN, CDR2 SYDVKM. With 3 bases clipped from V and 3 bases from J, the junction kept 20 bases outside the gene matches. CDR3 bases: TGTGCCAGCAGTTTGAGGGGGTACAGGGGACGGAGTGGGGTCAATCAGCCCCAGCATTTT. Its translation is CASSLRGYRGRSGVNQPQHF.

The CDR3 nucleotides read TGCAGCGGTGATGGGGGTAGCGGGACCCAGTACTTC. This encodes CSGDGGSGTQYF. This chain joins TRBV29-1 and TRBJ2-5, with TRBD2 as a possible D gene (6 bases). The CDR3 totals 12 residues. The germline V and J ends were trimmed by 7 bases and 7 bases, with 16 bases remaining between them. Germline-derived CDR1 and CDR2 are SQVTM and ANQGSEA.

The gene calls are TRBV7-3 and TRBJ1-1; D unclear. Germline V gene sequence: CDR1 SGHTA, CDR2 FQGTGA. The CDR3 extends over 13 amino acids. The V end was cut by 3 bases, the J end by 4 bases, with 9 bases between. The CDR3 reads CASSLRGITEAFF. For the CDR3, the DNA is TGTGCCAGCAGCTTGCGCGGAATCACTGAAGCTTTCTTT.

The chain employs TRBV28 and TRBJ1-6; 9 positions match TRBD1. The germline CDR1 and CDR2 sequences are MDHEN and SYDVKM. The CDR3 is made up of 15 amino acids. Trimming took 2 bases from V and 14 from J; bases not matched to a gene: 10. CDR3 DNA: TGTGCCAGCAGTTTAACTGACAGGGGGGCACAGGCCCTCCACTTT. Translating it yields CASSLTDRGAQALHF.

J is TRBJ1-1 and V is TRBV28, with TRBD1 matching over 10 bases. The CDR3 runs to 14 residues. J gave up 4 bases and V 5 bases, and 4 bases lay outside the gene matches. Germline values: CDR1 MDHEN, CDR2 SYDVKM. CDR3 nucleotides: TGTGCCAGCAGTCGACAGGGGGCGGCCACTGAAGCTTTCTTT. Its translation: CASSRQGAATEAFF.

The chain links TRBV21-1 to TRBJ1-4. TRBV21-1 is labeled a pseudogene. The length of the CDR3 is 15 residues. In DNA form, the CDR3 reads TGTGCCAGCAGCAGCAGCGGAGCAGGGACCGAAAAACTGTTTTTT. Residues: CASSSSGAGTEKLFF.

The chain links TRBV7-9 to TRBJ1-1; 8 bases align to TRBD1. CDR1 SEHNR and CDR2 FQNEAQ come from the germline V gene (reference sequence). The J segment lost 2 bases and the V segment lost 5 bases, leaving 10 bases of the junction unmatched. CDR3 length equals 16 residues. The CDR3: CASSQTGTGPNTEAFF. The CDR3 DNA reads as TGTGCCAGCAGCCAGACCGGGACAGGTCCCAACACTGAAGCTTTCTTT.

The chain is built from TRBV9 and TRBJ1-1; the D gene is possibly TRBD1 (6 bases). The CDR3 loop spans 14 amino acids. The germline gives CDR1 SGDLS, CDR2 YYNGEE. Trimming took off 4 bases at V and 4 bases at J, with 14 bases between the two ends. For the CDR3, the DNA is TGTGCCAGCAGCCCCCGGGGGGGCCGCACTGAAGCTTTCTTT. Translation gives CASSPRGGRTEAFF.

This clone was detected only once. The CDR3 DNA is TGTGCCAGCAGCGTAGGAAGGGTCACCGGGGAGCTGTTTTTT. It translates to CASSVGRVTGELFF. The V call is TRBV9, the J call TRBJ2-2; D uncertain. CDR1 and CDR2 from the germline V gene are SGDLS and YYNGEE. Trimming pared 0 bases from V and 4 bases from J, leaving 7 bases between. The CDR3 has 14 residues.

The chain joins TRBV6-1 to TRBJ2-2; 9 positions agree with TRBD1. Germline V gene lookup returns CDR1 MNHNS and CDR2 SASEGT. The CDR3 loop spans 17 amino acids. Germline trimming cut 4 bases from V and 7 bases from J; bases unmatched to any gene: 13. Here the CDR3 reads CASSALTGGRNGGELFF. In nucleotides, the CDR3 is TGTGCCAGCAGTGCTCTTACAGGGGGCAGGAATGGCGGGGAGCTGTTTTTT.

This sequence joins TRBV21-1 and TRBJ2-1; whether TRBD1, the table's D call, matches the DNA was not checked. TRBV21-1 has pseudogene status. The CDR3 runs to 16 residues. CDR3 DNA: TGTGCCAGCAGCAAGAGGGACAGGGTCGGTCACAATGAGCAGTTCTTC. Residues: CASSKRDRVGHNEQFF.